These 30 T cell receptor beta chains came from one sample sequenced in a study of molecular identifiers for immune sequencing clone quantification. TCRdb ran MiXCR on the PCR reads and lists one entry per CDR3 protein. Of under 600,000 distinct CDR3 sequences in the sample, over 20% are singletons; the top ten hold about 0.78%. Sequencing used naive CD8+ T cells from blood, with Jurkat cell RNA spiked in. Described subset: FACS-sorted CD8+CD4-CCR7+CD45RA+ naive T cells. Every receptor here comes from a human donor in good health. Some libraries in this study had Jurkat cell RNA spiked in.

A note on this clonotype: A much larger clone sits a single nucleotide away, making a read error possible. The chain recombines TRBV29-1 with TRBJ2-2, with 10 bases lining up with TRBD2. The V segment lost 5 bases and the J segment 2 bases; nucleotides outside the gene matches: 2. The length of the CDR3 is 14 residues. Germline CDR1 SQVTM, CDR2 ANQGSEA. CDR3 loop: CSVWTSGNTGELFF. The CDR3 DNA reads TGCAGCGTTTGGACTAGCGGAAACACCGGGGAGCTGTTTTTT.

V and J are TRBV27 and TRBJ2-7; D might be TRBD1 or TRBD2, each matching 5 bases. CDR3 size: 12 residues. CDR1 MNHEY and CDR2 SMNVEV come from the germline V gene (reference sequence). Trimming stripped 8 bases from V and 0 bases from J, with 8 bases between. The CDR3, as DNA: TGTGCCAGCCGGGACGCCTCCTACGAGCAGTACTTC. It is translated as CASRDASYEQYF.

This clonotype was counted only a few times. The CDR3 region is CASGQSGTHYEQYF. The CDR3 nucleotides are TGTGCCAGCGGCCAGAGCGGGACGCACTACGAGCAGTACTTC. The gene calls are TRBV6-2 or TRBV6-3 and TRBJ2-7; 7 bases are a match to TRBD2. The V segment lost 8 bases and the J segment 3 bases; nucleotides outside the gene matches: 10. Germline CDR1 MNHEY, CDR2 SVGEGT. This CDR3 contains 14 residues.

This clonotype occurred a few times. This chain joins TRBV5-1 and TRBJ2-7; D possibly corresponds to TRBD1 (5 bases). Trimming took 2 bases from V and 2 from J, leaving 14 bases between them. The CDR3 covers 15 residues. Germline V CDR1 and CDR2: SGHRS, YFSETQ. CDR3 region: CASSFGDSLTYEQYF. In DNA form, the CDR3 reads TGCGCCAGCAGCTTTGGAGACAGTTTAACCTACGAGCAGTACTTC.

This clonotype was found a few times. The V and J genes are TRBV20-1 and TRBJ2-7; perhaps D is TRBD1 or TRBD2 (5 bases each). Germline CDR1 reads DFQATT; CDR2 reads SNEGSKA (reference sequence). With 5 bases removed from V and 0 bases from J, the gap between germline ends came to 17 bases. The CDR3 totals 15 residues. CDR3 nucleotide sequence: TGCAGTGCTTCCGACGGGACGAGGAGCTCCTACGAGCAGTACTTC. It encodes CSASDGTRSSYEQYF.

With regard to this clonotype: This may be a read error: a much more frequent sequence differs by one nucleotide. V is TRBV3-1 and J is TRBJ2-3; 7 nucleotides line up with TRBD2. Unmatched junction bases numbered 10, after V lost 7 bases and J lost 3 bases. This CDR3 is built from 15 residues. Germline V gene lookup returns CDR1 LGHDT and CDR2 YNNKEL (reference sequence). The CDR3 sequence: CASNWAGAPTDTQYF. CDR3 DNA: TGTGCCAGCAACTGGGCGGGAGCCCCTACAGATACGCAGTATTTT.

The CDR3 DNA reads TGTGCCAGCAGTTACGACTCGGTTGGACAGGGGAAGTACGAGCAGTACTTC. This encodes CASSYDSVGQGKYEQYF. The chain carries TRBV6-5 and TRBJ2-7, with 9 bases fitting TRBD1. This CDR3 has 17 residues. The junction had 12 bases not matched to a gene; V was cut back by 2 bases and J by 4 bases. Germline values: CDR1 MNHEY, CDR2 SVGAGI.

There are many counts of this clonotype. The CDR3 spells CASMFPLSYEQYF. Here the CDR3 DNA reads TGTGCCAGCATGTTCCCCCTCTCCTACGAGCAGTACTTC. The chain has TRBV6-1 and TRBJ2-7; D is uncertain. CDR3 length equals 13 residues. From germline, CDR1 is MNHNS and CDR2 SASEGT. V lost 7 bases, J lost 0 bases, and 10 bases lay in between.

In its sample, this clonotype was seen a few times. This rearrangement joins TRBV19 to TRBJ1-1; D possibly corresponds to TRBD1 (5 bases). CDR3 size: 14 residues. Trimming removed 6 bases at V and 0 bases at J, with 11 bases between. Germline V CDR1 and CDR2: LNHDA, SQIVND (reference sequence). CDR3 DNA: TGTGCCAGTAGGGGGGACGGATTGAACACTGAAGCTTTCTTT. It is translated as CASRGDGLNTEAFF.

The rearrangement links TRBV5-5 to TRBJ1-2, with a weak D call TRBD1 (5 bases). The CDR3 consists of 15 residues. Germline-derived CDR1 and CDR2 are SGHKS and YYEKEE (reference sequence). The V and J ends lost 4 bases and 8 bases respectively, with 21 bases between them. CDR3 sequence (DNA): TGTGCCAGCAGCCACAAGCAGCAGGGACTCAAAGGCTACACCTTC. This encodes CASSHKQQGLKGYTF.

This chain links TRBV27 with TRBJ2-2; 13 nucleotides align to TRBD2. Germline CDR1 reads MNHEY; CDR2 reads SMNVEV (reference sequence). The CDR3 is made up of 17 amino acids. V lost 2 bases to trimming and J lost 4 bases; unmatched junction nucleotides: 4. The CDR3 nucleotides read TGTGCCAGCAGTTTAAGGGGACTAGCGGGACCCACCGGGGAGCTGTTTTTT. Translation gives CASSLRGLAGPTGELFF.

This clonotype was detected ten times or more. The CDR3 spells CASSQRQGAYDEQYF. CDR3 DNA: TGTGCCAGCAGCCAGCGACAGGGGGCATATGACGAGCAGTACTTC. This chain connects TRBV7-9 to TRBJ2-7; the match to TRBD1 covers 10 bases. Germline V gene sequence: CDR1 SEHNR, CDR2 FQNEAQ (reference sequence). This CDR3 region has 15 residues. V trimming: 5 bases; J trimming: 5 bases; junction bases outside the gene matches: 9.

A remark on this clonotype: It may be a read error: a sequence one base away is much more abundant. The J gene is TRBJ2-2, the V gene TRBV6-4; unclear D gene. Per germline, CDR1 MRHNA and CDR2 SNTAGT. V gave up 5 bases and J gave up 10 bases, with 11 bases separating them. CDR3 length: 12 residues. The DNA for the CDR3 is TGTGCCAGCAGTCGGTCTAACGAGGAGCTGTTTTTT. This encodes CASSRSNEELFF.

Turning to this clonotype: A single base separates this from a much larger clone, so it may be a read error. The V gene is TRBV27, the J gene TRBJ2-7; possibly TRBD1 for D (6 bases). The length of the CDR3 is 15 residues. CDR1 is MNHEY and CDR2 is SMNVEV in the germline V gene (reference sequence). The CDR3 sequence: CAGSLSTGPTYEQYF. The CDR3 DNA follows: TGTGCCGGCAGTTTATCCACAGGGCCGACCTACGAGCAGTACTTC.

Remarks on this clonotype: A much larger clone differs by one base, so this may be a read error. V gene TRBV7-9 combines with J gene TRBJ2-7; 8 bases are shared with TRBD1. The CDR3 spans 14 residues. Germline values: CDR1 SEHNR, CDR2 FQNEAQ (reference sequence). The CDR3 DNA reads as TGTGCCGGCAGCTTCGGGACAGGCCGCTACGAGCAGTACTTC. Translating gives CAGSFGTGRYEQYF.

CDR3 amino acids: CASSLLAGGPEAYEQYF. CDR3 coding DNA: TGTGCCAGCAGTTTGCTAGCGGGGGGACCAGAGGCCTACGAGCAGTACTTC. The chain recombines TRBV27 with TRBJ2-7; 11 positions match TRBD2. The CDR3 runs 17 residues. V lost 3 bases to trimming and J lost 2 bases; unmatched junction nucleotides: 9. Germline values: CDR1 MNHEY, CDR2 SMNVEV (reference sequence).

The chain combines TRBV4-1 with TRBJ2-7; 9 positions match TRBD1. Germline V CDR1 and CDR2: MGHRA, YSYEKL. The CDR3 totals 17 residues. V trimming: 0 bases; J trimming: 3 bases; junction bases outside the gene matches: 9. The CDR3 loop reads CASSQDPPTGGVYEQYF. The CDR3 nucleotides read TGCGCCAGCAGCCAAGATCCCCCGACAGGGGGTGTCTACGAGCAGTACTTC.

The table lists this clonotype with a few counts. V usage is TRBV5-6 and J usage is TRBJ2-3, with D tentatively TRBD1 or TRBD2 (6 bases each). Germline CDR1 SGHDT, CDR2 YYEEEE. V lost 0 bases, J lost 5 bases, and 16 bases lay in between. The CDR3 contains 16 residues. CDR3 residues: CASSLAGWGAGDTQYF. CDR3 in DNA: TGTGCCAGCAGCTTGGCCGGCTGGGGGGCGGGAGATACGCAGTATTTT.

This clonotype has ten or more counts. The rearrangement joins TRBV29-1 to TRBJ1-1; D is unresolved. This CDR3 is built from 11 residues. Between the trimmed V and J ends, which lost 1 base and 5 bases, there was a span of 5 bases. Germline assignment: CDR1 SQVTM and CDR2 ANQGSEA. CDR3 sequence: CSVEVGTEAFF. The CDR3 bases are TGCAGCGTTGAAGTCGGAACTGAAGCTTTCTTT.

The chain is built from TRBV4-3 and TRBJ1-2; 8 nucleotides agree with TRBD1. The CDR3 is 16 amino acids. V was clipped by 3 bases and J by 5 bases; unmatched bases: 11. Germline V gene sequence: CDR1 LGHNA, CDR2 YSLEER. The CDR3 coding sequence is TGCGCCAGCAGCCAGGGAGTACAGGGGGTCGGATATGGCTACACCTTC. Its translation: CASSQGVQGVGYGYTF.

This clonotype was recorded a few times. V usage is TRBV7-2 and J usage is TRBJ1-4, with a weak D call TRBD1 (6 bases). The V end was cut by 3 bases, the J end by 0 bases, with 20 bases between. Germline-derived CDR1 and CDR2 are SGHTA and FQGNSA. CDR3 length equals 19 residues. The CDR3 protein is CASSFRGFLFGATNEKLFF. The DNA for the CDR3 is TGTGCCAGCAGCTTCAGGGGATTTTTGTTTGGGGCAACTAATGAAAAACTGTTTTTT. The variable domain in full, with the rest retrieved from reference TRBV7-2 and TRBJ1-4, is GAGVSQSPSNKVTEKGKDVELRCDPISGHTALYWYRQSLGQGLEFLIYFQGNSAPDKSGLPSDRFSAERTGGSVSTLTIQRTQQEDSAVYLCASSFRGFLFGATNEKLFFGSGTQLSVL.

The V gene is TRBV6-2 or TRBV6-3, the J gene TRBJ2-6; D possibly corresponds to TRBD2 (6 bases). Germline CDR1 reads MNHEY; CDR2 reads SVGEGT. V was trimmed by 2 bases and J by 0 bases, leaving 23 bases between them. This CDR3 comprises 21 residues. CDR3 sequence (DNA): TGTGCCAGCAGTTACACGGGGGTCCAAGCCAAGCCTAGCTCTGGGGCCAACGTCCTGACTTTC. The encoded protein is CASSYTGVQAKPSSGANVLTF.

This clonotype has just a few counts. V is TRBV12-3 or TRBV12-4 and J is TRBJ2-5; D not certain. CDR3 size: 14 residues. V shed 6 bases and J shed 9 bases, with 20 bases lying between them. This CDR3 is CASSKIGPDGAQYF. In DNA form, the CDR3 reads TGTGCCAGCAGCAAGATAGGGCCAGATGGAGCCCAGTACTTC.

This clonotype was counted many times. The rearrangement joins TRBV5-1 to TRBJ2-3; 10 bases map to TRBD1. Germline CDR1 is SGHRS and CDR2 is YFSETQ. V lost 3 bases and J lost 2; bases outside the gene matches: 6. This CDR3 contains 16 residues. The CDR3 loop reads CASSSGDRGFTDTQYF. The CDR3 coding sequence is TGCGCCAGCAGCTCGGGGGACAGGGGATTCACAGATACGCAGTATTTT.

This clonotype was observed a few times. The chain employs TRBV11-2 and TRBJ2-2; the D gene is possibly TRBD2 (6 bases). V was trimmed by 5 bases and J by 6 bases, leaving 16 bases between them. Germline lookup yields CDR1 SGHAT and CDR2 FQNNGV. The CDR3 runs 15 residues. For the CDR3, the DNA is TGTGCCAGCAGCCGGGGACTCCGGTTATCCGGGGAGCTGTTTTTT. Its protein product is CASSRGLRLSGELFF.

This clonotype has only a few counts. This chain joins TRBV7-6 and TRBJ2-3, with D possibly TRBD2 on 7 matching bases. This CDR3 comprises 16 residues. Between the trimmed V and J ends, which lost 5 bases and 4 bases, there was a span of 19 bases. Germline assignment: CDR1 SGHVS and CDR2 FNYEAQ. In DNA form, the CDR3 reads TGTGCCAGCAGCCCGGGGGGCGGGAGTTATGCAGATACGCAGTATTTT. As protein: CASSPGGGSYADTQYF.

This clonotype occurred many times. This chain connects TRBV28 to TRBJ1-1, with D hard to call. CDR1 and CDR2 (germline): MDHEN, SYDVKM. This CDR3 has 11 amino acids. V was trimmed by 3 bases and J by 9 bases, leaving 8 bases between them. CDR3 coding DNA: TGTGCCAGCAGTTTTGCGGTACAAGCTTTCTTT. It is translated as CASSFAVQAFF.

The chain combines TRBV4-3 with TRBJ2-3; 10 bases match TRBD2. Germline V gene lookup returns CDR1 LGHNA and CDR2 YSLEER. The ends lost 1 base at V and 2 bases at J; junction bases unmatched: 6. CDR3 size: 17 residues. As DNA, the CDR3 is TGCGCCAGCAGCCAAGTACCGGGGACTAGCGCCACAGATACGCAGTATTTT. This translates into CASSQVPGTSATDTQYF.

On this clonotype itself: This may be a read error: a much more frequent sequence differs by one nucleotide. The chain combines TRBV12-3 or TRBV12-4 with TRBJ2-6; perhaps TRBD1 as D (6 bases). CDR3 size: 18 residues. The DNA for the CDR3 is TGTGCCAGCAGTTTCAGTTGGACAGTCTTCTCTGGGGCCAACATCCTGACTTTC. Amino acids: CASSFSWTVFSGANILTF.

This clonotype was detected only a few times. This chain connects TRBV9 to TRBJ2-3; TRBD2 might be the D (6 bases). V was trimmed by 3 bases and J by 0 bases, leaving 17 bases between them. CDR3 length equals 17 residues. Germline CDR1 SGDLS, CDR2 YYNGEE. This CDR3 is CASSAFVGGTSTDTQYF. The CDR3 nucleotides are TGTGCCAGCAGCGCCTTTGTCGGCGGGACGAGCACAGATACGCAGTATTTT.